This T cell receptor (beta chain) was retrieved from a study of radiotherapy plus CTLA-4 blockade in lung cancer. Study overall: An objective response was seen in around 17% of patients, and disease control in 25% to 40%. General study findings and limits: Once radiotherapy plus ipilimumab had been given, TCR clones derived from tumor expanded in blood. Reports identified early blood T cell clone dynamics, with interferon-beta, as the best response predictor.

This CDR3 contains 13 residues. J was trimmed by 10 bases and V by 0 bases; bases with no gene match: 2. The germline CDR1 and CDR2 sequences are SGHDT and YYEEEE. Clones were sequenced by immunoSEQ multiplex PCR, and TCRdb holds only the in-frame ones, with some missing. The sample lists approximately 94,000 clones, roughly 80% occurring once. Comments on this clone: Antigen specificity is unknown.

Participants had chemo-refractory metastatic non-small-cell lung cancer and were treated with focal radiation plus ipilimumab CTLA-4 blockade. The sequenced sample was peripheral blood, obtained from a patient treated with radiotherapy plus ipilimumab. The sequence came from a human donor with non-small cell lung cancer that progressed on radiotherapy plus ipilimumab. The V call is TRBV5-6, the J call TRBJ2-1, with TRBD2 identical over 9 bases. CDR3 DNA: TGTGCCAGCAGCTTGGGGCTAGCGGGAGAGCAGTTCTTC. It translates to CASSLGLAGEQFF.